This T cell receptor beta chain was sequenced for a study of blood T cell repertoires in COVID-19. Germline V lookup: CDR1 SNHLY, CDR2 FYNNEI. The CDR3 contains 12 residues. The germline V and J ends were trimmed by 4 bases and 3 bases, with 5 bases remaining between them. In regard to this clone: Other nucleotide sequences in the sample specify the same CDR3.

Some clones are missing from TCRdb's copy, which holds only in-frame ones; the method was immunoSEQ multiplex PCR. The sample lists roughly 250,000 clones; under 90% were seen once. The source material was peripheral blood. This chain joins TRBV2 and TRBJ2-3, with no clear D. The clonotype was recovered from a woman aged 60-75 years with active or convalescent COVID-19. CDR3 in amino acids: CASSVETDTQYF. The CDR3 DNA follows: TGTGCCAGCAGTGTAGAAACAGATACGCAGTATTTT.